This TCR beta chain came from a study of blood T cell repertoires in COVID-19. Repertoires were generated with immunoSEQ multiplex PCR, while TCRdb's copy carries only in-frame clones and drops some. The repertoire includes 250,000 or so clones, more than 80% of them detected once, and more than 5.5% sits in the top ten. Trimming cost V 3 bases and J 7 bases; bases outside gene matches: 7. CDR1 and CDR2 from the germline V gene are KGHDR and SFDVKD. CDR3 length: 14 residues. This TCR was sampled from a human donor in a cohort sampled during active COVID-19. Input material: peripheral blood. The chain employs TRBV24-1 and TRBJ1-2; 7 nucleotides align to TRBD1. The CDR3 reads CATSDTGQAGGYTF. CDR3 coding DNA: TGTGCCACCAGTGATACCGGACAGGCTGGTGGCTACACCTTC.